Below, 19 T cell receptor beta chains from the same sample are listed, as sequenced in a study of OX40 agonist ivuxolimab in advanced cancers. Produced via immunoSEQ multiplex PCR; TCRdb's table is partial and in-frame only. The sample includes roughly 18,000 clones, about two thirds of them seen just once. This specimen consisted of CD4+ or CD8+ T cells sorted from blood, obtained in a trial of the OX40 agonist ivuxolimab. These receptors were taken from an adult with an advanced solid tumor such as melanoma, head and neck, liver or kidney cancer.

V usage is TRBV2 and J usage is TRBJ1-5; TRBD1 might be the D (5 bases). The CDR3 is 14 residues long. Trimming removed 4 bases at V and 4 bases at J, with 11 bases between. The V gene's germline CDR1 is SNHLY and CDR2 FYNNEI. Written as DNA, the CDR3 is TGTGCCAGCAGTGGTTTGGGGGGGAATCAGCCCCAGCATTTT. It translates to CASSGLGGNQPQHF.

On this clone itself: The germline gene is not matched at one end of the junction; a read error may be the cause. The chain is built from TRBV5-4 and TRBJ1-2; D not certain. The CDR3 sequence is 11 residues long. The germline V gene encodes CDR1 SGHNT and CDR2 YYREEE (reference sequence). Here the CDR3 reads CASSYMDGYTF. As DNA, the CDR3 is TGCGCCAGCAGCTACATGGATGGCTACACCTTC. Full variable domain (missing parts from reference TRBV5-4 and TRBJ1-2): ETGVTQSPTHLIKTRGQQVTLRCSSQSGHNTVSWYQQALGQGPQFIFQYYREEENGRGNFPPRFSGLQFPNYSSELNVNALELDDSALYLCASSYMDGYTFGSGTRLTVV.

The chain carries TRBV5-6 and TRBJ1-1; 8 bases line up with TRBD1. This CDR3 has 13 amino acids. V gave up 7 bases and J gave up 0 bases; unmatched junction bases: 2. Per germline, CDR1 SGHDT and CDR2 YYEEEE. The CDR3 DNA reads TGTGCCAGCTTGACAGGGGTGAACACTGAAGCTTTCTTT. Amino acids: CASLTGVNTEAFF.

The DNA of the CDR3 is TGTGCCAGCAGTTTGGAGGGGCTAAACACTGAAGCTTTCTTT. Amino acids: CASSLEGLNTEAFF. The V call is TRBV27, the J call TRBJ1-1, with a weak D call TRBD1 (5 bases). The germline V and J ends were trimmed by 3 bases and 2 bases, with 10 bases remaining between them. The CDR3 runs to 14 residues. Per germline, CDR1 MNHEY and CDR2 SMNVEV (reference sequence).

This chain uses TRBV13 with TRBJ1-6; D ambiguous. The V and J ends lost 0 bases and 0 bases respectively, with 6 bases between them. CDR1 is PRHDT, CDR2 FYEKMQ, per germline (reference sequence). CDR3 size: 16 residues. The CDR3 loop reads CASSLGASSYNSPLHF. For the CDR3, the DNA is TGTGCCAGCAGCTTAGGAGCAAGCTCCTATAATTCACCCCTCCACTTT.

The chain combines TRBV6-5 with TRBJ2-7, with 9 bases that match TRBD2. Germline CDR1 MNHEY, CDR2 SVGAGI. The CDR3 totals 15 residues. The V gene end was trimmed by 0 bases and the J gene end by 1 base; junction bases not matched to a gene: 1. Here the CDR3 DNA reads TGTGCCAGCAGTTACTCTAGCGGGGGTTCCTACGAGCAGTACTTC. This translates into CASSYSSGGSYEQYF.

As DNA, the CDR3 is TGTGCCAGCAGCCAAGCCGGGACTAGCGGGGGGGCAGATACGCAGTATTTT. This codes for CASSQAGTSGGADTQYF. This rearrangement joins TRBV4-2 to TRBJ2-3; TRBD2 matches at 16 bases. The V segment lost 1 base and the J segment 4 bases; nucleotides outside the gene matches: 2. CDR3 length equals 17 residues. Germline CDR1 is LGHNA and CDR2 is YNFKEQ.

J is TRBJ2-2 and V is TRBV18; 8 nucleotides align to TRBD1. Trimming took 0 bases from V and 1 from J; bases not matched to a gene: 7. Germline assignment: CDR1 KGHSH and CDR2 LQKENI. The CDR3 loop spans 18 amino acids. CDR3 nucleotide sequence: TGTGCCAGCTCACCACCCTCGGGACAGGCCGAGAACACCGGGGAGCTGTTTTTT. Translating gives CASSPPSGQAENTGELFF.

V usage is TRBV30 and J usage is TRBJ2-1, with 7 bases lining up with TRBD2. This CDR3 has 16 residues. Germline CDR1 reads GTSNPN; CDR2 reads SVGIG (reference sequence). V gave up 0 bases and J gave up 3 bases; unmatched junction bases: 8. CDR3 region: CAWSVEGTTGYNEQFF. CDR3 DNA: TGTGCCTGGAGTGTAGAAGGGACTACCGGCTACAATGAGCAGTTCTTC.

The V and J genes are TRBV19 and TRBJ1-3; D gene unclear. Looked up from germline, CDR1 is LNHDA and CDR2 is SQIVND (reference sequence). The V end was cut by 8 bases, the J end by 4 bases, with 6 bases between. This CDR3 region has 11 residues. The CDR3 DNA reads as TGTGCCAGTTCTACAGGAAACACCATATATTTT. Its protein product is CASSTGNTIYF.

The CDR3 is CASSSEVTQSRANVLTF. DNA for the CDR3: TGTGCCAGCAGTAGCGAGGTGACACAAAGTCGGGCCAACGTCCTGACTTTC. The chain uses TRBV28 and TRBJ2-6; D remains ambiguous. The CDR3 has 17 amino acids. V lost 5 bases, J lost 5 bases, and 19 bases lay in between. The germline CDR1 and CDR2 sequences are MDHEN and SYDVKM.

This chain uses TRBV28 with TRBJ1-1; TRBD1 matches at 9 bases. Germline loops: CDR1 MDHEN, CDR2 SYDVKM. Germline trimming cut 5 bases from V and 5 bases from J; bases unmatched to any gene: 9. The CDR3 covers 15 residues. The CDR3 here is CASSRDREVRTEAFF. The CDR3 DNA sequence: TGTGCCAGCAGTCGGGACAGGGAGGTGCGGACTGAAGCTTTCTTT.

This clone was observed a single time. Distinct nucleotide sequences in the sample also encode this CDR3. This chain connects TRBV7-2 to TRBJ1-1; D gene unclear. Trimming removed 4 bases at V and 3 bases at J, with 15 bases between. The CDR3 loop spans 15 amino acids. Germline CDR1 is SGHTA and CDR2 is FQGNSA. CDR3 protein: CASSSPPRGDTEAFF. The CDR3 DNA reads TGTGCCAGCAGCTCCCCCCCTCGGGGTGACACTGAAGCTTTCTTT.

There are a few counts of this clone. The chain links TRBV6-4 to TRBJ2-2, with TRBD1 identical over 9 bases. This CDR3 is built from 14 residues. The junction had 0 bases not matched to a gene; V was cut back by 4 bases and J by 3 bases. Germline values: CDR1 MRHNA, CDR2 SNTAGT. Here the CDR3 DNA reads TGTGCCAGCAGTGGGACAGGGGACACCGGGGAGCTGTTTTTT. It encodes CASSGTGDTGELFF.

In its sample, this clone was seen once. The chain joins TRBV6-5 to TRBJ2-7; D gene uncertain. V was shortened by 5 bases and J by 4 bases, with 9 bases between the two germline ends. There are 12 residues in the CDR3. Germline V gene lookup returns CDR1 MNHEY and CDR2 SVGAGI. CDR3 bases: TGTGCCAGCAGTCGCTGGGTGTACGAGCAGTACTTC. Protein: CASSRWVYEQYF.

The CDR3 DNA reads as TGTGCCAGCAGCTTAGGCGCTGCGGAGATAAGGAATGAGCAGTTCTTC. The encoded protein is CASSLGAAEIRNEQFF. The chain employs TRBV11-3 and TRBJ2-1, with unresolved D. Trimming shortened V by 1 base and J by 7 bases, and 17 bases separated the two germline ends. Germline CDR1 reads SGHNT; CDR2 reads YENEEA. The CDR3 length is 16 residues. Supplemented by reference TRBV11-3 and TRBJ2-1, the full variable domain reads EAGVVQSPRYKIIEKKQPVAFWCNPISGHNTLYWYLQNLGQGPELLIRYENEEAVDDSQLPKDRFSAERLKGVDSTLKIQPAELGDSAVYLCASSLGAAEIRNEQFFGPGTRLTVL.

The chain carries TRBV5-3 and TRBJ2-3; TRBD2 aligns across 7 bases. TRBV5-3 is an open reading frame, and its role is uncertain. The CDR3 has 16 residues. V was clipped by 1 base and J by 3 bases; unmatched bases: 8. The CDR3 here is CARSLTGGGGTDTQYF. The DNA of the CDR3 is TGTGCCAGAAGCTTGACGGGAGGCGGGGGAACAGATACGCAGTATTTT.

V and J are TRBV6-5 and TRBJ2-2; D unclear. The ends were cut back, 5 bases at V and 7 bases at J, with 5 bases in the middle. CDR3 size: 11 residues. Germline lookup yields CDR1 MNHEY and CDR2 SVGAGI. CDR3 DNA sequence: TGTGCCAGCAGTCTGAACGGGGAGCTGTTTTTT. Its translation: CASSLNGELFF.

The V call is TRBV5-8, the J call TRBJ2-2, with 10 bases lining up with TRBD2. The CDR3 contains 14 residues. Germline CDR1 and CDR2: SGHTS and YDEGEE. Trimming cost V 3 bases and J 6 bases; bases outside gene matches: 2. The CDR3 spells CASSWSGGAGELFF. The CDR3 DNA follows: TGTGCCAGCAGCTGGAGCGGGGGGGCCGGGGAGCTGTTTTTT.